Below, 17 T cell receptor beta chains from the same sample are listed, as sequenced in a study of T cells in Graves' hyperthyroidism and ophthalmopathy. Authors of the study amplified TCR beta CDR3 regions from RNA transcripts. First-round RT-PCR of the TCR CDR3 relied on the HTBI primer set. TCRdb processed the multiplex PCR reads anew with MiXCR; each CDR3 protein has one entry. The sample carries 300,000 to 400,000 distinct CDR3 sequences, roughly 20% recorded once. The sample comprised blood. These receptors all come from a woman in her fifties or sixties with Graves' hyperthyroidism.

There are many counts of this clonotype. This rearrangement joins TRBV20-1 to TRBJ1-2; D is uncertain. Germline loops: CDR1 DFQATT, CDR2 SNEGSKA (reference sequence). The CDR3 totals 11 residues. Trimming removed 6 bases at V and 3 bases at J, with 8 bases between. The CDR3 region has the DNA TGCAGTGCATCGTGGGACTATGGCTACACCTTC. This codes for CSASWDYGYTF.

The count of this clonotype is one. CDR3 in DNA: TGTGCCAGCAGCCTTGTGTTTGATAAGCAGTTCTTC. As protein: CASSLVFDKQFF. V is TRBV7-9 and J is TRBJ2-1; D is unresolved. Germline lookup yields CDR1 SEHNR and CDR2 FQNEAQ (reference sequence). CDR3 length: 12 amino acids. V was pared by 5 bases and J by 11 bases, with 13 bases between.

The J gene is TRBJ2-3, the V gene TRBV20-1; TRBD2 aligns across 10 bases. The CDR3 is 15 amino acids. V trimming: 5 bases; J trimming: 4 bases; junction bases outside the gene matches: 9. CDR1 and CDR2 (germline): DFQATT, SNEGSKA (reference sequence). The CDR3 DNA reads TGCAGTGCTCCTCCGTCTAGCGGGAGTTCAGATACGCAGTATTTT. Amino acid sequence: CSAPPSSGSSDTQYF.

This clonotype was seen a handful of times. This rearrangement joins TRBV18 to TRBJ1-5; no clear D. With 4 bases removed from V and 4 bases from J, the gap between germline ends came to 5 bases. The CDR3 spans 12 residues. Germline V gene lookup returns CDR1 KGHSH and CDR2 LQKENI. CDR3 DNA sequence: TGTGCCAGCTCACTAGCTAATCAGCCCCAGCATTTT. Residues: CASSLANQPQHF.

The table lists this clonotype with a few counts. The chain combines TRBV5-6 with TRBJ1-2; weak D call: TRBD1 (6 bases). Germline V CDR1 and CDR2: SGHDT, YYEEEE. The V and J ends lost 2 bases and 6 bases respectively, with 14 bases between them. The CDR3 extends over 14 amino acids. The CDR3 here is CASSLPGGPDGYTF. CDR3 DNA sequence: TGTGCCAGCAGCTTACCCGGGGGGCCGGATGGCTACACCTTC.

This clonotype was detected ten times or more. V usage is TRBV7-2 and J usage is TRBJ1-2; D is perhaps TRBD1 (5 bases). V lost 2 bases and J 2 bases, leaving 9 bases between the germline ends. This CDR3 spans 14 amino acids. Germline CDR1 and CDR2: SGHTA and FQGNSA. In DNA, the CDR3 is TGTGCCAGCAGCTTAAGGGGTATAAACTATGGCTACACCTTC. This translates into CASSLRGINYGYTF.

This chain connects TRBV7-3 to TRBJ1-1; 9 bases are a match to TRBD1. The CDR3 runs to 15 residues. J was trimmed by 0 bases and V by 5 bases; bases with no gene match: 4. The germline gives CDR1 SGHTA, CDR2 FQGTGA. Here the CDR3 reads CASSLRDRVNTEAFF. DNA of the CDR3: TGTGCCAGCAGCCTCCGGGACAGGGTGAACACTGAAGCTTTCTTT.

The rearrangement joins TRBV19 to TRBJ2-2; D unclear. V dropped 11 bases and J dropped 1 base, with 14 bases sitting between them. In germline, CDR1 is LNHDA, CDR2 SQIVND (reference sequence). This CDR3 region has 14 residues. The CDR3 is CASSQRENTGELFF. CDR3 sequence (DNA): TGTGCCTCCTCTCAAAGGGAGAACACCGGGGAGCTGTTTTTT.

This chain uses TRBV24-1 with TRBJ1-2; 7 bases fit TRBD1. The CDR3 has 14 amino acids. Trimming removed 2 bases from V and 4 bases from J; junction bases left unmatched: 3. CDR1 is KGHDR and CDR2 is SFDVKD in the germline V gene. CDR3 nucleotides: TGTGCCACCAGTGATTCGACAGGGACCTATGGCTACACCTTC. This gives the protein CATSDSTGTYGYTF.

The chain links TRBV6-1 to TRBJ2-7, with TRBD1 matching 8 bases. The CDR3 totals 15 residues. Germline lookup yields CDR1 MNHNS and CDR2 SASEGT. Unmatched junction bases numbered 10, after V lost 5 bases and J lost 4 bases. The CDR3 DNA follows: TGTGCCAGCAGTCTGGACAGGGACGCGGGGTACGAGCAGTACTTC. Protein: CASSLDRDAGYEQYF.

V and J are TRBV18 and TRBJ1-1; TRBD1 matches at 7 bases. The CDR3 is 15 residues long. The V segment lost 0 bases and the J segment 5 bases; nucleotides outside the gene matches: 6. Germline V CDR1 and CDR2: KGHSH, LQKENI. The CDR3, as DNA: TGTGCCAGCTCACCACCGCGGGACAGCGGGACTGAAGCTTTCTTT. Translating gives CASSPPRDSGTEAFF.

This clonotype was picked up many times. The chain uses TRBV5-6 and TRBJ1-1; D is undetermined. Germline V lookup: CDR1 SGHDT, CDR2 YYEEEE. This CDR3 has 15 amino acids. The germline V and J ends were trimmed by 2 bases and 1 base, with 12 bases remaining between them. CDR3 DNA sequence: TGTGCCAGCAGCTTCGGCGGATGGGGGAACACTGAAGCTTTCTTT. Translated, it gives CASSFGGWGNTEAFF.

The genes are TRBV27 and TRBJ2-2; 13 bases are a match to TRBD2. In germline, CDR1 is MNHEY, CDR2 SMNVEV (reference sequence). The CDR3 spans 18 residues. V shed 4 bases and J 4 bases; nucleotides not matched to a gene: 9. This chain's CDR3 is CASSSFGTSGKITGELFF. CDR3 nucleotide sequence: TGTGCCAGCAGTTCCTTTGGGACTAGCGGGAAGATCACCGGGGAGCTGTTTTTT.

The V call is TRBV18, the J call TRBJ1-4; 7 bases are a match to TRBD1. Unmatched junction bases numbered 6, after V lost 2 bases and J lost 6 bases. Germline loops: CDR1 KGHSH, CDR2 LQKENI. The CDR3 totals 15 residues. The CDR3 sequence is CASSPYRGKDEKLFF. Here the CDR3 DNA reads TGTGCCAGCTCACCATACAGGGGAAAGGATGAAAAACTGTTTTTT.

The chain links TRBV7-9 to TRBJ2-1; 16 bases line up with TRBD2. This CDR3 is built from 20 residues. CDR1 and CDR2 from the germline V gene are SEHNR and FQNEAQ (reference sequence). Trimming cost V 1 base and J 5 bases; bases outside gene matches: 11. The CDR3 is CASSLVQGLAGGGYDNEQFF. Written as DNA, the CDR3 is TGTGCCAGCAGCTTAGTTCAGGGACTAGCGGGGGGGGGATATGACAATGAGCAGTTCTTC.

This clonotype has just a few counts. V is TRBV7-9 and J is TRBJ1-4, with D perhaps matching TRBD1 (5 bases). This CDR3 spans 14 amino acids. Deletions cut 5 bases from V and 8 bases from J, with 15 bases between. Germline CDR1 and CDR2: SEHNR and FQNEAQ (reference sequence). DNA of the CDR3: TGTGCCAGCAGCCTTCAGGGTCAATGGGAAAAACTGTTTTTT. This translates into CASSLQGQWEKLFF.

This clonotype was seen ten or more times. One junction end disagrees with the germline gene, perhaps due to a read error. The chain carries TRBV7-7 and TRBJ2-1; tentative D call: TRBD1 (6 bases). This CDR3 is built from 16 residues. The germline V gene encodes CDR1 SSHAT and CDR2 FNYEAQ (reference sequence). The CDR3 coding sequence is TGTGCTAGCAGCTTGAGCTTATGGGCAGGGGACAATGAGCAGTTCTTC. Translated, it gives CASSLSLWAGDNEQFF.